The rows below give T cell receptor beta chains drawn from one sample of a study of T cells in Graves' hyperthyroidism and ophthalmopathy. TCRdb re-derived calls from the multiplex PCR reads in MiXCR, one entry per CDR3 protein. Of a few hundred thousand distinct CDR3 sequences listed, just over 45% are singletons. The sequencing input was peripheral blood or thyroid tissue (not recorded which). All receptors derive from a woman aged 18 to 35 with Graves' hyperthyroidism. CDR3s include the opening cysteine and the closing phenylalanine or tryptophan. The order of the fields is V gene, J gene, D gene, clone size, CDR3 DNA, CDR3 protein. A D gene is named only where the DNA matches it firmly. Size tells how often a clone was seen (once, few, many) or the class of an expanded clone, and some rows leave it out.

>TRBV7-9|TRBJ1-4|.|many
TGTGCCAGCAGCTGGTTTAATGAAAAACTGTTTTTT
CASSWFNEKLFF
>TRBV2|TRBJ2-6|TRBD1|.
TGTGCCAGCAGTGAAGGACAGGGGGTCAACGTCCTGACTTTC
CASSEGQGVNVLTF
>TRBV7-8|TRBJ2-7|.|few
TGTGCCAGCAGCTCTCCTGCCAGGGACTACGAGCAGTACTTC
CASSSPARDYEQYF
>TRBV7-9|TRBJ2-7|.|.
TGTGCCAGCAGTTCAAATCGGGGTCATCTCCACGAGCAGTACTTC
CASSSNRGHLHEQYF
>TRBV20-1|TRBJ1-1|.|few
TGCAGTGCTAGCTCCACAGGGTCTGAAGCTTTCTTT
CSASSTGSEAFF
>TRBV14|TRBJ2-7|.|few
TGTGCCAGCAGTTTAAGGGCAGCAGACTTCGGGTACGAGCAGTACTTC
CASSLRAADFGYEQYF
>TRBV7-2|TRBJ1-2|.|many
TGTGCCAGCAGCTTAGCGTGGCAGCTTGAAGGCTACACCTTC
CASSLAWQLEGYTF
>TRBV5-1|TRBJ1-2|TRBD1|.
TGCGCCAGCAGCCAAGAGGGACAGGTGACTAACTATGGCTACACCTTC
CASSQEGQVTNYGYTF
>TRBV25-1|TRBJ1-1|TRBD1|.
TGTGCCAGCAGTTTACGGACAGGGAGCATGCGGAACACTGAAGCTTTCTTT
CASSLRTGSMRNTEAFF
>TRBV5-1|TRBJ1-5|TRBD1|many
TGCGCCAGCAGCTTGGAACAGGGGTCGCAGCCCCAGCATTTT
CASSLEQGSQPQHF
>TRBV15|TRBJ1-5|.|many
TGTGCCACCAGCAGAGATGAGGGGGGCGGCCAGCCCCAGCATTTT
CATSRDEGGGQPQHF
>TRBV10-3|TRBJ2-2|TRBD1|.
TGTGCCAGCAGTTACTACCGGGACAGGAACACCGGGGAGCTGTTTTTT
CASSYYRDRNTGELFF
>TRBV29-1|TRBJ1-1|.|many
TGCAGCGTTTTTGGAGTGAGGGCTTTCTTT
CSVFGVRAFF
>TRBV7-2|TRBJ2-7|TRBD2|.
TGTGCCAGCAGCCAAGCGCTAGCGGAGATATACGAGCAGTACTTC
CASSQALAEIYEQYF
>TRBV2|TRBJ1-2|.|.
TGTGCCAGCAGCTTGGATACGGCTTACTATGGCTACACCTTC
CASSLDTAYYGYTF
>TRBV7-9|TRBJ1-4|.|few
TGTGCCAGCAGCTTAGATGCAGGAGGCTCAACTAATGAAAAACTGTTTTTT
CASSLDAGGSTNEKLFF
>TRBV5-4|TRBJ1-3|.|once
TGTGCCAGCAGCTTCTCCGGGACACGTCCCTCTGGAAACACCATATATTTT
CASSFSGTRPSGNTIYF
>TRBV6-5|TRBJ2-7|.|.
TGTGCCAGCAGTTTCGCGAGTGACGAGCAGTACTTC
CASSFASDEQYF
>TRBV5-1|TRBJ2-7|.|few
TGCGCCAGCAGCTTGGAAGGGGGACGCCGGTACTTC
CASSLEGGRRYF
>TRBV10-3|TRBJ1-4|.|.
TGTGCCATCAAGCAGGGAGCAACTAATGAAAAACTGTTTTTT
CAIKQGATNEKLFF